This T cell receptor (beta chain) was captured by sequencing in a study of OX40 agonist ivuxolimab in advanced cancers. Study information: Among those enrolled, mean age was around 55 years (range roughly 23 to 79) and 75% to 90% were male. Eligibility admitted prior anti-PD-1, anti-PD-L1 or anti-CTLA-4 therapy; 35% to 40% had some.

About this clone: As yet, its antigen is unknown.

TCRdb's table, derived via immunoSEQ multiplex PCR, lists solely in-frame clones and lacks some. The sample yields 70,000 to 95,000 clones, approximately 86% seen once. The V and J ends lost 6 bases and 0 bases respectively, with 11 bases between them. CDR1 is LNHDA and CDR2 is SQIVND in the germline V gene (reference sequence). This CDR3 has 14 residues. Points from the study as a whole: The specificity for antigen of the expanded peripheral T cells was not determined.

V usage is TRBV19 and J usage is TRBJ1-2, with D hard to call. The sample in question was CD4+ or CD8+ T cells sorted from blood, obtained in a trial of the OX40 agonist ivuxolimab. This clonotype was obtained from an adult with an advanced solid tumor such as melanoma, head and neck, liver or kidney cancer. In DNA form, the CDR3 reads TGTGCCAGTAGATGGTCACCTCCTAACTATGGCTACACCTTC. It encodes CASRWSPPNYGYTF.